This T cell receptor beta chain was recovered during a study of shared clonotypes between healthy human individuals. General observations from the study: Naive subsets, compared against memory subsets, generally had larger estimated richness values.

On this clone: Its target is unknown.

CD4+ cells underwent separation, giving CD45RA+ naive and CD45RA-negative memory subsets. CDR3 length: 16 amino acids. Per germline, CDR1 SQVTM and CDR2 ANQGSEA. Trimming removed 3 bases from V and 0 bases from J; junction bases left unmatched: 8. Some clones are missing from TCRdb's copy, which holds only in-frame ones; the method was immunoSEQ multiplex PCR. Among 2.5 million or so clones listed, approximately 90% were seen once. Input material: naive CD4+ T cells sorted from blood. Subset denoted: CD45RA+ positively selected. The chain recombines TRBV29-1 with TRBJ2-3, with 8 bases that match TRBD2. The TCR comes from a man younger than 35 in good health. This CDR3 reads CSVDGGGILSTDTQYF. As DNA, the CDR3 is TGCAGCGTTGACGGCGGGGGGATTCTTAGCACAGATACGCAGTATTTT.